This entry is about one T cell receptor beta chain. This entry is derived from a study of OX40 agonist ivuxolimab in advanced cancers. CDR3 length equals 14 residues. V dropped 6 bases and J dropped 3; count of bases not matched to a gene: 7. Germline V gene data show CDR1 as MDHEN and CDR2 as SYDVKM. TCRdb's table, derived via immunoSEQ multiplex PCR, lists solely in-frame clones and lacks some. The sample shows tens of thousands of clones, over 75% of them seen only once. The specimen comprised CD4+ or CD8+ T cells sorted from blood, sampled in a trial of the OX40 agonist ivuxolimab. The V gene is TRBV28, the J gene TRBJ2-5; 7 bases agree with TRBD2. The clonotype was recovered from an adult with an advanced solid tumor such as melanoma, head and neck, liver or kidney cancer. The CDR3 is CASSRGGNKETQYF. CDR3 sequence (DNA): TGTGCCAGCAGCCGCGGGGGAAATAAAGAGACCCAGTACTTC.